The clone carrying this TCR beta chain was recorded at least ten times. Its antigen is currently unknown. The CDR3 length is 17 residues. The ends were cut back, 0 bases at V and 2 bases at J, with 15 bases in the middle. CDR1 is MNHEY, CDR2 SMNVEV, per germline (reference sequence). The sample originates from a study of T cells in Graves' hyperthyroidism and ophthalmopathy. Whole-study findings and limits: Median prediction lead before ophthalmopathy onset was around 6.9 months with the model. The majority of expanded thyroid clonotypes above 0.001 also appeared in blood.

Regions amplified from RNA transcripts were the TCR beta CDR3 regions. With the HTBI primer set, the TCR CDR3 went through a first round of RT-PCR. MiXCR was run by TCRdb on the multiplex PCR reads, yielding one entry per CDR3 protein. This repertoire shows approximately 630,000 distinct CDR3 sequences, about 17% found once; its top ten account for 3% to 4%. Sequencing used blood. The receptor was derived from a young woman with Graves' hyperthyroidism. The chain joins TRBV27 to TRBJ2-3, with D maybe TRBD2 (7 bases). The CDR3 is CASSLSPGGALTDTQYF. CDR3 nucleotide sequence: TGTGCCAGCAGTTTATCGCCTGGGGGGGCCCTCACAGATACGCAGTATTTT.